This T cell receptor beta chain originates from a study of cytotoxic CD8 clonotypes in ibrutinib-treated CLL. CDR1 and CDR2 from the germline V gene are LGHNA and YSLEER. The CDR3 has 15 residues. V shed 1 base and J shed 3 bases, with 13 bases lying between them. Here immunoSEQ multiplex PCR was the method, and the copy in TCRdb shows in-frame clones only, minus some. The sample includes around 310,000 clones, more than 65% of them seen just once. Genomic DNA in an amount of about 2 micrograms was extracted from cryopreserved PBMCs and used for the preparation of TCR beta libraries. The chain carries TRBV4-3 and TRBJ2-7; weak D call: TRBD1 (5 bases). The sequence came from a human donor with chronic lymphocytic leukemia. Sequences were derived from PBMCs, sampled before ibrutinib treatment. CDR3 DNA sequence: TGCGCCAGCAGCCAAGCCCGTCAGGGCGGCTACGAGCAGTACTTC. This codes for CASSQARQGGYEQYF.